Following are 18 T cell receptor beta chains from one sample sequenced in a study of early T cells in non-severe SARS-CoV-2 infection. Each CDR3 protein gets one entry after TCRdb re-called the 5' RACE reads with MiXCR. The data hold fewer than 55,000 distinct CDR3 sequences, with about 9.1% observed a single time. The sequencing sample was made of whole blood. The origin of the receptors is an adult who was a healthcare worker with PCR-confirmed SARS-CoV-2 infection or an uninfected control (not recorded which).

The gene calls are TRBV2 and TRBJ1-1; a possible D gene is TRBD1 (5 bases). Germline V CDR1 and CDR2: SNHLY, FYNNEI. CDR3 size: 12 residues. The V and J ends lost 10 bases and 1 base respectively, with 10 bases between them. The CDR3 loop is CAMGRRNTEAFF. CDR3 bases: TGTGCCATGGGACGCAGGAACACTGAAGCTTTCTTT.

The chain links TRBV29-1 to TRBJ1-1, with TRBD1 identical over 7 bases. Germline trimming cut 6 bases from V and 6 bases from J; bases unmatched to any gene: 10. The CDR3 length is 13 residues. The germline V gene encodes CDR1 SQVTM and CDR2 ANQGSEA. CDR3 residues: CSVPIQGLPEAFF. The CDR3 region has the DNA TGCAGCGTCCCCATACAGGGGCTACCTGAAGCTTTCTTT.

The rearrangement joins TRBV18 to TRBJ1-2, with D possibly being TRBD1 (5 bases). The CDR3 loop spans 15 amino acids. Trimming cost V 0 bases and J 5 bases, with 13 bases left between them. Germline CDR1 KGHSH, CDR2 LQKENI. In DNA form, the CDR3 reads TGTGCCAGCTCACCACCTACGGGGGAGGCTTATGGCTACACCTTC. It is translated as CASSPPTGEAYGYTF.

A few counts support this clonotype. CDR3 DNA: TGCAGTGCGGCACCCGGACCTGGGGAGACCCAGTACTTC. Its translation: CSAAPGPGETQYF. The chain joins TRBV20-1 to TRBJ2-5; D ambiguous. V dropped 6 bases and J dropped 5 bases, with 16 bases sitting between them. Germline V gene lookup returns CDR1 DFQATT and CDR2 SNEGSKA (reference sequence). The CDR3 sequence is 13 residues long.

This chain connects TRBV4-3 to TRBJ1-4, with 9 bases that match TRBD1. This CDR3 is built from 18 residues. Germline CDR1 reads LGHNA; CDR2 reads YSLEER. The V gene end was trimmed by 0 bases and the J gene end by 0 bases; junction bases not matched to a gene: 5. The CDR3 DNA is TGCGCCAGCAGCCAAGACCAAGGGACAGGGTCAACTAATGAAAAACTGTTTTTT. Amino acid sequence: CASSQDQGTGSTNEKLFF.

This clonotype has more than one count but fewer than ten. This chain joins TRBV6-2 or TRBV6-3 and TRBJ1-1; D possibly corresponds to TRBD1 (6 bases). V was shortened by 7 bases and J by 2 bases, with 17 bases between the two germline ends. Germline V gene data show CDR1 as MNHEY and CDR2 as SVGEGT. CDR3 length: 15 amino acids. The CDR3 region has the DNA TGTGCCAGCACCTACAGGGCACCGAATAACACTGAAGCTTTCTTT. Encoded protein: CASTYRAPNNTEAFF.

This clonotype was observed at least ten times. The chain has TRBV19 and TRBJ2-2; the D gene is possibly TRBD1 (6 bases). The ends were cut back, 4 bases at V and 3 bases at J, with 12 bases in the middle. The germline V gene encodes CDR1 LNHDA and CDR2 SQIVND (reference sequence). CDR3 size: 15 residues. CDR3: CASSTRQVYTGELFF. The CDR3 coding sequence is TGTGCCAGTAGTACCAGACAGGTATACACCGGGGAGCTGTTTTTT.

This clonotype has at least ten counts. The chain couples TRBV7-9 to TRBJ1-2; D remains unclear. V was cut by 4 bases and J by 6 bases, with 9 bases left in between. The CDR3 loop spans 12 amino acids. The germline gives CDR1 SEHNR, CDR2 FQNEAQ (reference sequence). CDR3 nucleotide sequence: TGTGCCAGCAGCTGGTCAGCAAATGGCTACACCTTC. This encodes CASSWSANGYTF.

This clonotype was observed many times. The CDR3 loop reads CASSLGDGQGLAFF. The CDR3 DNA reads as TGTGCCAGCAGCTTAGGGGATGGACAGGGACTAGCTTTCTTT. The chain is built from TRBV7-6 and TRBJ1-1, with 8 bases that match TRBD1. After removal of 1 base from V and 10 bases from J, the junction contained 8 bases not matched to a gene. The CDR3 totals 14 residues. The germline gives CDR1 SGHVS, CDR2 FNYEAQ.

This clonotype was counted once. The conserved phenylalanine or tryptophan normally closing the CDR3 is absent here, so this likely arose from a read error. The chain is built from TRBV12-3 or TRBV12-4 and TRBJ2-7; 9 bases map to TRBD1. V was clipped by 5 bases and J by 2 bases; unmatched bases: 1. The CDR3 extends over 13 amino acids. CDR3 sequence (DNA): TGTGCCAGCAGTACAGGGGGCCCCTACGAGCAGTACTAC. It codes for CASSTGGPYEQYY.

This clonotype has ten or more counts. The J gene is TRBJ2-7, the V gene TRBV20-1; D uncertain. V lost 7 bases and J lost 5, with 9 bases in between. The CDR3 loop spans 10 amino acids. Germline lookup yields CDR1 DFQATT and CDR2 SNEGSKA (reference sequence). CDR3 bases: TGCAGTGTCGGTATTGACGAGCAGTACTTC. Amino acid sequence: CSVGIDEQYF.

This clonotype was counted only a few times. The chain recombines TRBV6-5 with TRBJ2-5, with D tentatively TRBD1 (6 bases). CDR1 is MNHEY, CDR2 SVGAGI, per germline. V was cut by 6 bases and J by 3 bases, with 17 bases left in between. CDR3 length: 15 residues. CDR3 sequence reads: CASRTLRDTKETQYF. For the CDR3, the DNA is TGTGCCAGCAGAACGCTCCGGGACACCAAAGAGACCCAGTACTTC.

J is TRBJ2-4 and V is TRBV20-1, with 8 bases matching TRBD1. Unmatched junction bases numbered 7, after V lost 6 bases and J lost 9 bases. Per the germline V gene, CDR1 is DFQATT and CDR2 is SNEGSKA (reference sequence). This CDR3 is built from 12 residues. This CDR3 reads CSAPGQGTIQYF. The CDR3 nucleotides read TGCAGTGCACCAGGACAGGGCACCATTCAGTACTTC.

The gene calls are TRBV4-2 and TRBJ2-3; tentative D call: TRBD2 (6 bases). Deletions cut 0 bases from V and 1 base from J, with 8 bases between. The CDR3 runs 15 residues. Germline V lookup: CDR1 LGHNA, CDR2 YNFKEQ. CDR3 protein: CASSQDRRGTDTQYF. CDR3 bases: TGTGCCAGCAGCCAAGACAGGAGGGGCACAGATACGCAGTATTTT.

This clonotype was observed at least ten times. The chain has TRBV7-9 and TRBJ2-2, with unresolved D. In germline, CDR1 is SEHNR, CDR2 FQNEAQ (reference sequence). With 3 bases removed from V and 4 bases from J, the gap between germline ends came to 18 bases. This CDR3 is built from 17 residues. The CDR3, as DNA: TGTGCCAGCAGCTTGTCAAGGACGAGGATTGGCACCGGGGAGCTGTTTTTT. Residues: CASSLSRTRIGTGELFF.

This clonotype was recorded many times. The chain recombines TRBV7-2 with TRBJ2-5; unclear D gene. Per the germline V gene, CDR1 is SGHTA and CDR2 is FQGNSA. This CDR3 contains 13 residues. The V and J ends lost 1 base and 5 bases respectively, with 8 bases between them. CDR3 DNA sequence: TGTGCCAGCAGCTTAGTAAGGATGGAGACCCAGTACTTC. Amino acid sequence: CASSLVRMETQYF. Full variable domain (rest looked up from reference TRBV7-2 and TRBJ2-5): GAGVSQSPSNKVTEKGKDVELRCDPISGHTALYWYRQSLGQGLEFLIYFQGNSAPDKSGLPSDRFSAERTGGSVSTLTIQRTQQEDSAVYLCASSLVRMETQYFGPGTRLLVL.

There are many counts of this clonotype. The CDR3: CSAQRTSGYSTDTQYF. In nucleotides, the CDR3 is TGCAGTGCACAAAGGACTAGCGGGTATAGCACAGATACGCAGTATTTT. V gene TRBV20-1 combines with J gene TRBJ2-3; 11 nucleotides align to TRBD2. The CDR3 is made up of 16 amino acids. Germline V gives CDR1 DFQATT, CDR2 SNEGSKA (reference sequence). Trimming cost V 6 bases and J 0 bases; bases outside gene matches: 8.

This clonotype came up many times. This sequence joins TRBV29-1 and TRBJ2-7; no clear D. In germline, CDR1 is SQVTM, CDR2 ANQGSEA. The V gene lost 6 bases and the J gene lost 2 bases, with 8 bases spanning the gap. The CDR3 is made up of 11 amino acids. Here the CDR3 reads CSVTLAYEQYF. In DNA, the CDR3 is TGCAGCGTCACCTTAGCCTACGAGCAGTACTTC.